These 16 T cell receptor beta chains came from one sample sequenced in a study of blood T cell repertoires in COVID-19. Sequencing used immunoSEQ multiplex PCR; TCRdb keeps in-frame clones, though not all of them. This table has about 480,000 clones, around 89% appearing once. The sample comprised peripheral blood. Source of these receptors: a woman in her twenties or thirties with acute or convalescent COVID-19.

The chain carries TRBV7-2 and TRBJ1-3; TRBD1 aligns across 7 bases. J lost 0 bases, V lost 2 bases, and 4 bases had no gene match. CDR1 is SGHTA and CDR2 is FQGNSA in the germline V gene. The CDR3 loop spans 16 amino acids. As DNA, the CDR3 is TGTGCCAGCAGCTTACAGACAGGGCTCTCTGGAAACACCATATATTTT. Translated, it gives CASSLQTGLSGNTIYF.

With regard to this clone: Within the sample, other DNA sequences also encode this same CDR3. CDR3 coding DNA: TGTGCCAGCAGCCGACAGGGTGGAAACACCATATATTTT. Protein product: CASSRQGGNTIYF. The V call is TRBV3-1 (or the pseudogene TRBV3-2), the J call TRBJ1-3, with 7 bases fitting TRBD1. There are 13 residues in the CDR3. Germline V gives CDR1 LGHDT, CDR2 YNNKEL (reference sequence). The ends lost 4 bases at V and 3 bases at J; junction bases unmatched: 0.

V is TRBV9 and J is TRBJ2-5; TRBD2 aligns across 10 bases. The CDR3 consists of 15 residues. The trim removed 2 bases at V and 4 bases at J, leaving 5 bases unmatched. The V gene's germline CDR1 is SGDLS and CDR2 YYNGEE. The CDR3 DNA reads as TGTGCCAGCAGCGTCACTAGCGGGATGGGAGAGACCCAGTACTTC. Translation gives CASSVTSGMGETQYF. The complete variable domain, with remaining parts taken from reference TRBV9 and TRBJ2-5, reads DSGVTQTPKHLITATGQRVTLRCSPRSGDLSVYWYQQSLDQGLQFLIQYYNGEERAKGNILERFSAQQFPDLHSELNLSSLELGDSALYFCASSVTSGMGETQYFGPGTRLLVL.

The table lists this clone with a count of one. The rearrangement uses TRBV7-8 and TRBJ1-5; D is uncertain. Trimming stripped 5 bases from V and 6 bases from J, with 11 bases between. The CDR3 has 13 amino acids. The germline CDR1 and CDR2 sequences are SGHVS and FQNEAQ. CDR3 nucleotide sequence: TGTGCCAGCAGCGAGAGGGAATCTCAGCCCCAGCATTTT. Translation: CASSERESQPQHF.

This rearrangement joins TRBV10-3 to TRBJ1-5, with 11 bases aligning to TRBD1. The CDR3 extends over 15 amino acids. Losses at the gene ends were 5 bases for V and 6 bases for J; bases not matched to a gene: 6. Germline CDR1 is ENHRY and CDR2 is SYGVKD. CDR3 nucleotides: TGTGCCATCAGTACGGGACAGGGGGGCGGTCAGCCCCAGCATTTT. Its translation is CAISTGQGGGQPQHF.

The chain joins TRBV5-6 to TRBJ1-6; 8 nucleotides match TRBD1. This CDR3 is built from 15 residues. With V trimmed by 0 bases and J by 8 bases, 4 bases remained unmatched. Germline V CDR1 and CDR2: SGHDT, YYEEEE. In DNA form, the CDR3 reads TGTGCCAGCAGCTTGGGGACAGGGAGGTATTCACCCCTCCACTTT. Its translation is CASSLGTGRYSPLHF.

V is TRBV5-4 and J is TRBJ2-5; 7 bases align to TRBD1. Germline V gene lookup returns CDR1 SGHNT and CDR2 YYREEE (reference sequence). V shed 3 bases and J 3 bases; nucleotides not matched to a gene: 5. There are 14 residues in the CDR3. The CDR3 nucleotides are TGTGCCAGCAGCTCCCCGACAGGGAAAGAGACCCAGTACTTC. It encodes CASSSPTGKETQYF.

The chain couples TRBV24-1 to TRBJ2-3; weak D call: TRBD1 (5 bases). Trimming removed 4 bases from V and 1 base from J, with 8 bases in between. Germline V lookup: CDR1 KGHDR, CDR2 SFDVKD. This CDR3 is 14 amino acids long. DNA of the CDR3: TGTGCCACCAGTGAGTCACAGGGCACAGATACGCAGTATTTT. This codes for CATSESQGTDTQYF.

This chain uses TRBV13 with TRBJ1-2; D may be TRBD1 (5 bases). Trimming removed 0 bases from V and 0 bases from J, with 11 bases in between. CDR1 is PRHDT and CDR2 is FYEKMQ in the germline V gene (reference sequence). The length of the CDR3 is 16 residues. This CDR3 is CASSLGGKGANYGYTF. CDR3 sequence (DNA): TGTGCCAGCAGCTTAGGGGGGAAAGGGGCTAACTATGGCTACACCTTC.

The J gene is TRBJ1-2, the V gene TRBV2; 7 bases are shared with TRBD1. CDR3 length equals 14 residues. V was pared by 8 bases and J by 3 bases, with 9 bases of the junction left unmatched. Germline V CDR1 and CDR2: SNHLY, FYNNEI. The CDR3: CASDLGTDDYGYTF. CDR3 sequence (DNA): TGTGCCAGCGACCTAGGGACAGACGACTATGGCTACACCTTC.

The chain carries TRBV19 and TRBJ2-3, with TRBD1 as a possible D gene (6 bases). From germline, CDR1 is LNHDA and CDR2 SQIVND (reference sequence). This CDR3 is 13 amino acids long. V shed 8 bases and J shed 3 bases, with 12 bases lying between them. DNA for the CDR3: TGTGCCAGTGGTGGGGGCCTGACAGATACGCAGTATTTT. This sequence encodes CASGGGLTDTQYF.

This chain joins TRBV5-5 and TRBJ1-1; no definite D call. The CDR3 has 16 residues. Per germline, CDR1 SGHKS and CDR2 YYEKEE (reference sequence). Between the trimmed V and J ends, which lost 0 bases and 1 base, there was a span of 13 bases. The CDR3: CASSLGVQPANTEAFF. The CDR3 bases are TGTGCCAGCAGCTTGGGGGTACAGCCGGCGAACACTGAAGCTTTCTTT.

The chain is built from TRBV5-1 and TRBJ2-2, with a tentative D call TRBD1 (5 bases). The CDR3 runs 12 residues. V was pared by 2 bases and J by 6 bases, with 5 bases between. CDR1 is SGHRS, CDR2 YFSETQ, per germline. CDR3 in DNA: TGCGCCAGCAGCTTAGGGGCCGGGGAGCTGTTTTTT. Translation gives CASSLGAGELFF.

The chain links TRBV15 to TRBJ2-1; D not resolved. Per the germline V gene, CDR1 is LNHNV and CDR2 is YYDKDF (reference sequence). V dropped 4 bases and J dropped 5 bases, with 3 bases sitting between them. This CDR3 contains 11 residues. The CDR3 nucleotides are TGTGCCACCAGCACCGACAATGAGCAGTTCTTC. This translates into CATSTDNEQFF.

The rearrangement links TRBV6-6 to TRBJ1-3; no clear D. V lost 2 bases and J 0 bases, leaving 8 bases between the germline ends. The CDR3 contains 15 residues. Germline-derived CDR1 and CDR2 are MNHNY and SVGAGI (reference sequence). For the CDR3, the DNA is TGTGCCAGCAGTTACAGAGAAGCCTCTGGAAACACCATATATTTT. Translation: CASSYREASGNTIYF.

In DNA form, the CDR3 reads TGTGCCAGCAGTTTCAGCGGGGGTGTCTCCTACGAGCAGTACTTC. Protein product: CASSFSGGVSYEQYF. The genes are TRBV28 and TRBJ2-7, with 8 nucleotides matching TRBD2. V shed 3 bases, J shed 0 bases, and the junction held 4 bases outside the gene matches. CDR1 and CDR2 (germline): MDHEN, SYDVKM. CDR3 length equals 15 residues.